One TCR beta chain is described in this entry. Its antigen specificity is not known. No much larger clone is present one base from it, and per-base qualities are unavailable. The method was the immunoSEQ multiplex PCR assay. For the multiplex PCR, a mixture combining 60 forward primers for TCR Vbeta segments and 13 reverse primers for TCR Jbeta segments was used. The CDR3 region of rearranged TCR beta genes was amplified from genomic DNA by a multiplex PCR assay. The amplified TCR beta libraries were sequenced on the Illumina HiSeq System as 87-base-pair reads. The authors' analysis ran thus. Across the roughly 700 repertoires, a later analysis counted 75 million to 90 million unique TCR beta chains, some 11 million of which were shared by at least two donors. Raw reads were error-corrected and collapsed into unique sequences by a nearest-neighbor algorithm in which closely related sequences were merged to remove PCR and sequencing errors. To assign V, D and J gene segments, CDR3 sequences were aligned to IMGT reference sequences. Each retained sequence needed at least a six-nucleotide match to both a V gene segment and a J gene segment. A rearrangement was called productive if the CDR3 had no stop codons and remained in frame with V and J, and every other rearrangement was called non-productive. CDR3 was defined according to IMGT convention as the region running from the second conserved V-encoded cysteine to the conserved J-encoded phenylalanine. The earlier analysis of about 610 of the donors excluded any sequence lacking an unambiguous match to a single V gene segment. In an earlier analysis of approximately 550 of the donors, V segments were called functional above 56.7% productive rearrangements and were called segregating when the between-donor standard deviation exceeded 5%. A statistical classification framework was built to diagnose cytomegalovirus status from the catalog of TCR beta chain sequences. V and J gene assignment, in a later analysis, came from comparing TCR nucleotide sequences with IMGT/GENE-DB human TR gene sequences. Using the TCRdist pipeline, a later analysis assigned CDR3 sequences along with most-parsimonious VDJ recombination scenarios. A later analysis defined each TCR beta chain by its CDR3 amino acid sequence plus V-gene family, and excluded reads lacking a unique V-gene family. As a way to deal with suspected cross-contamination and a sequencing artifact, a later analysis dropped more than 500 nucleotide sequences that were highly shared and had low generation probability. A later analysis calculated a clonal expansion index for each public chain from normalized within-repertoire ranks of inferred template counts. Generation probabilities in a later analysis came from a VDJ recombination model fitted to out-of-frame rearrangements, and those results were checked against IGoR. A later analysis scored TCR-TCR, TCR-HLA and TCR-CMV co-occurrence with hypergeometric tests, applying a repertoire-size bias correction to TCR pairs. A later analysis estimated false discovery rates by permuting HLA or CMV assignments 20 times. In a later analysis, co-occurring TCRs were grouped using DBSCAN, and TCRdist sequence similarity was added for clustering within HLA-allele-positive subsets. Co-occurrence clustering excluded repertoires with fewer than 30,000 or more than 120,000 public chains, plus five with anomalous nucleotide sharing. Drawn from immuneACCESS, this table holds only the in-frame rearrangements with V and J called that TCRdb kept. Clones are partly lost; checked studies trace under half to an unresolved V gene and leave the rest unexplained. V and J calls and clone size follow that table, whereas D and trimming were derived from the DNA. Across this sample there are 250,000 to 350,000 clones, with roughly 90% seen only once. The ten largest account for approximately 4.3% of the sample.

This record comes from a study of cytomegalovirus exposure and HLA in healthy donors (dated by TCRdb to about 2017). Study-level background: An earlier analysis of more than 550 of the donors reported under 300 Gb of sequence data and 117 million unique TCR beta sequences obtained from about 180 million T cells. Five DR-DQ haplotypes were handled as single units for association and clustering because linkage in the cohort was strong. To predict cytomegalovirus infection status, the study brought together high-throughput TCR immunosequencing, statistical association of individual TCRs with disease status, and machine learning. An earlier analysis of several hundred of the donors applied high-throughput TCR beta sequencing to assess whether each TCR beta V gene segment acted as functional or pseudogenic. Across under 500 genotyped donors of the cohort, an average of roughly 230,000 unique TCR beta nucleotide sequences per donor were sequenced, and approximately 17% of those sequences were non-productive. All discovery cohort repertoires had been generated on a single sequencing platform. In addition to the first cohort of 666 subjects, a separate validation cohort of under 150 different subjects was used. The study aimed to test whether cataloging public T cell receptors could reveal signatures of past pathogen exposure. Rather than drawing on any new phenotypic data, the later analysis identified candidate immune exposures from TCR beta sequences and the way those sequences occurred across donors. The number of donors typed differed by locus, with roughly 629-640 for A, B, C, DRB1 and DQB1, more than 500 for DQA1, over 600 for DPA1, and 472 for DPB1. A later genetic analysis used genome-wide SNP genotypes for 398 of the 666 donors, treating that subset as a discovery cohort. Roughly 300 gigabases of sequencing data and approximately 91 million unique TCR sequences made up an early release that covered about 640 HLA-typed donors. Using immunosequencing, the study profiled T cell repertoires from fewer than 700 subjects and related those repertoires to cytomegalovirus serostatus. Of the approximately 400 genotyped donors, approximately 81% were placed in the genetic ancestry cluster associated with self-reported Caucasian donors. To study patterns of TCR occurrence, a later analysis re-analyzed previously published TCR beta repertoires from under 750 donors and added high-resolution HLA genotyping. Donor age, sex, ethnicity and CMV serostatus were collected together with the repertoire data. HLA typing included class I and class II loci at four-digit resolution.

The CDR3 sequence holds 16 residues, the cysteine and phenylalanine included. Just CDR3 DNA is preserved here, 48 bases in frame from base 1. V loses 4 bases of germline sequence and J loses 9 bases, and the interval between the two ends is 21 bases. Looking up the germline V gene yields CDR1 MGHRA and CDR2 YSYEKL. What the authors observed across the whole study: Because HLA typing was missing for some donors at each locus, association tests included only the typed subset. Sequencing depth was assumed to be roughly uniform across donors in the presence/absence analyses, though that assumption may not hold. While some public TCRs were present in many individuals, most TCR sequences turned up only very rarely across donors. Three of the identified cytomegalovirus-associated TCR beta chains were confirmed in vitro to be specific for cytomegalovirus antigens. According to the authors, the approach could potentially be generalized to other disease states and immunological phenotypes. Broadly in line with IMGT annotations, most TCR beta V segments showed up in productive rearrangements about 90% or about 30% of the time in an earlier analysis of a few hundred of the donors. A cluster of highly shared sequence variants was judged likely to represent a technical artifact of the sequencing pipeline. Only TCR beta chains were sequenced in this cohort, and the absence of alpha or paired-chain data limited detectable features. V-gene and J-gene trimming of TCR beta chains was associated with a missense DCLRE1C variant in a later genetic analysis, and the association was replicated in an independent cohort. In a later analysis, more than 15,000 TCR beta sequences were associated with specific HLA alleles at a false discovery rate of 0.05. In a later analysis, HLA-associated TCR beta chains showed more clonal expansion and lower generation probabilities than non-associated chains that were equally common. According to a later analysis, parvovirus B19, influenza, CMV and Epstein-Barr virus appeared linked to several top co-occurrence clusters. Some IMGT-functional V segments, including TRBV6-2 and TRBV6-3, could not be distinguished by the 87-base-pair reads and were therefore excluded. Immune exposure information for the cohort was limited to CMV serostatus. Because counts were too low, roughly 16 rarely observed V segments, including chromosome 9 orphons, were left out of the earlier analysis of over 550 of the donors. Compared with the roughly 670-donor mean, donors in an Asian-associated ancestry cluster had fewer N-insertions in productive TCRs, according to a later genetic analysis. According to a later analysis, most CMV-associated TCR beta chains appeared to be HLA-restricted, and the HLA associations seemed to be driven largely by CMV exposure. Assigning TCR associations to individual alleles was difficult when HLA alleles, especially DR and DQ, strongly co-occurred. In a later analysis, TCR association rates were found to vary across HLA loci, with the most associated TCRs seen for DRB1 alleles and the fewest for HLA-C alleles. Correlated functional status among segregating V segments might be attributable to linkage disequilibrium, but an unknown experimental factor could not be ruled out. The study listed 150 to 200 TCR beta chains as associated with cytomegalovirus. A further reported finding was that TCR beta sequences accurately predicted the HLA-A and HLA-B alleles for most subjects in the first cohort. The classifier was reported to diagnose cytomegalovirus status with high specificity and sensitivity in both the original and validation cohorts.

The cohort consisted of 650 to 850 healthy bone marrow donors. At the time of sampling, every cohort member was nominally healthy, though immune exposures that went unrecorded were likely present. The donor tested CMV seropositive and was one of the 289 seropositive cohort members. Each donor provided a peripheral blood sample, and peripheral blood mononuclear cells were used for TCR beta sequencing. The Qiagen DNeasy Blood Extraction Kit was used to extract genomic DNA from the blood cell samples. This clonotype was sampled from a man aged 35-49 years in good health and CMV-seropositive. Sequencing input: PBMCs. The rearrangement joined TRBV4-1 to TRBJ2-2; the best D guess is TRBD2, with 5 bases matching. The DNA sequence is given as TGCGCCAGCAGCCTAGACTGGACGTTGCCGGGGAGGGAGCTGTTTTTT. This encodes CASSLDWTLPGRELFF.